The rows below give T cell receptor beta chains drawn from one sample of a study of blood T cell repertoires in COVID-19. Clones were read by immunoSEQ multiplex PCR, and TCRdb kept only the in-frame ones, dropping some. The table lists under 350,000 clones, around 82% of them singletons, with roughly a tenth in the top ten. The specimen sequenced was peripheral blood. The receptors stem from a woman in her fifties or sixties who had recovered from COVID-19. The CDR3 runs from the conserved cysteine through the conserved F or W. D genes are given only for firm matches. The size entry is marked missing in some rows and otherwise reads once, few, many or a size class.

cdr3_nt cdr3_aa j_call v_call d_call clone_size
TGTGCCAGCAGTTCCGCACAGAGTAACTATGGCTACACCTTC CASSSAQSNYGYTF TRBJ1-2 TRBV28 - -
TGCGCCAGCAGCCAAGAAGCGCAGAACTATGGCTACACCTTC CASSQEAQNYGYTF TRBJ1-2 TRBV4-3 - -
TGTGCCAGCAGCTCGACATCTTCCTACAATGAGCAGTTCTTC CASSSTSSYNEQFF TRBJ2-1 TRBV2 - -
TGTGCCAGCAGTTATGGGCTACAGGGGGCGTCGTATAGCAATCAGCCCCAGCATTTT CASSYGLQGASYSNQPQHF TRBJ1-5 TRBV6-2/TRBV6-3 TRBD1 -
TGCGCCAGCAGCCACAGGGGTGGGGACCAAGAGACCCAGTACTTC CASSHRGGDQETQYF TRBJ2-5 TRBV4-1 - few
TGTGCCAGCAGCGCCTTTGGAGAGTACCAAGAGACCCAGTACTTC CASSAFGEYQETQYF TRBJ2-5 TRBV9 - once
TGTGCCAGCTCAGAGAACCTTATGACATCAGCCACGAACACTGAAGCTTTCTTT CASSENLMTSATNTEAFF TRBJ1-1 TRBV18 - -
TGTGCCAGCAGTTACCCCGGGAACCAAGAGACCCAGTACTTC CASSYPGNQETQYF TRBJ2-5 TRBV6-5 - once
TGTGCCAGCACCCCGACAGGGAGTAGCAATCAGCCCCAGCATTTT CASTPTGSSNQPQHF TRBJ1-5 TRBV28 TRBD1 -
TGTGCCAGCAGTCGGGGACAGGGGGCTGTCGAGACCCAGTACTTC CASSRGQGAVETQYF TRBJ2-5 TRBV2 TRBD1 -
TGTGCCAGCAGCGTAGGGAGGGGATCTGGAAACACCATATATTTT CASSVGRGSGNTIYF TRBJ1-3 TRBV9 - -
TGTGCCAGCAGTTTACTAGCGGGAGGGCCTCACAATGAGCAGTTCTTC CASSLLAGGPHNEQFF TRBJ2-1 TRBV27 TRBD2 many
TGTGCCAGCAGTGAGGGGCTCCTGGGCCTTCGTGGGGAGCAGTACTTC CASSEGLLGLRGEQYF TRBJ2-7 TRBV2 - once
TGTGCCAGCAGTTACTCCCCCCGGGGGGATCAGCCCCAGCATTTT CASSYSPRGDQPQHF TRBJ1-5 TRBV6-2/TRBV6-3 - -
TGTGCCACCAGCAGAAACAGGGGCTCCTACAATGAGCAGTTCTTC CATSRNRGSYNEQFF TRBJ2-1 TRBV15 TRBD1 -
TGTGCCAGCTTAGCGGGAGGCACAGATACGCAGTATTTT CASLAGGTDTQYF TRBJ2-3 TRBV6-5 TRBD2 -
TGTGCCAGCAGAACCGGGATCGCTAACTATGGCTACACCTTC CASRTGIANYGYTF TRBJ1-2 TRBV28 - -
TGTGCCAGCAACCAAGTGGACAGGGGTACATACGAGCAGTACTTC CASNQVDRGTYEQYF TRBJ2-7 TRBV21-1 - -
TGTGCCAGCAGCCAATCCAGCGGTCCGTCCTACGAGCAGTACTTC CASSQSSGPSYEQYF TRBJ2-7 TRBV3-1/TRBV3-2 - -
TGTGCCAGCAGCCTCGGGTCGCAAGAGACCCAGTACTTC CASSLGSQETQYF TRBJ2-5 TRBV12-3/TRBV12-4 - -
TGTGCCAGCAGCCCTAGGTCAACCGGGGAGCTGTTTTTT CASSPRSTGELFF TRBJ2-2 TRBV11-1 - -
TGTGCCAGCAGCCCCCCAGAAAACAATGAGCAGTTCTTC CASSPPENNEQFF TRBJ2-1 TRBV9 - -
TGCGCCAGCAGCGACTCTGGGAGCTCCTACGAGCAGTACTTC CASSDSGSSYEQYF TRBJ2-7 TRBV4-3 - -
TGTGCCAGCAGTTGGGGCAGCACAGATACGCAGTATTTT CASSWGSTDTQYF TRBJ2-3 TRBV27 - -
TGTGCCAGCAGTTACATGGAGGGGAATCAGCCCCAGCATTTT CASSYMEGNQPQHF TRBJ1-5 TRBV6-5 - -
TGTGCCAGCAGCGTAGCTTCGGGAGCAGGAAACACCATATATTTT CASSVASGAGNTIYF TRBJ1-3 TRBV9 - -
TGTGCCTGGAGTCCCGGGACAGGGGTCTCGGAGGGGGGTCAGCCCCAGCATTTT CAWSPGTGVSEGGQPQHF TRBJ1-5 TRBV30 TRBD1 few
TGTGCCAGCAGTTTATCTATGACAGGGATAGACTATGGCTACACCTTC CASSLSMTGIDYGYTF TRBJ1-2 TRBV27 TRBD1 -
TGTGCCAGCAGCCCGCGGACAGCCGATGGCTACACCTTC CASSPRTADGYTF TRBJ1-2 TRBV14 - -
TGTGCCAGCAGCTTAACCAGGGGCTATAATTCACCCCTCCACTTT CASSLTRGYNSPLHF TRBJ1-6 TRBV7-3 - -
TGCGCCAGCAGCTTGGGCGACAGGGACTATGGCTACACCTTC CASSLGDRDYGYTF TRBJ1-2 TRBV5-1 TRBD1 -
TGTGCCAGCAGCCCTCATCGAACAGGTACGCCCCAGCATTTT CASSPHRTGTPQHF TRBJ1-5 TRBV28 - -
TGCGCCAGCAGCATCAGGAGGGACACTGAAGCTTTCTTT CASSIRRDTEAFF TRBJ1-1 TRBV5-1 - -
TGTGCCATCAGTGAGGGGACTAGCGGGGGTGGGGCCCAGTACTTC CAISEGTSGGGAQYF TRBJ2-5 TRBV10-3 TRBD2 -